One and the same sample provided the 7 T cell receptor beta chains below, sequenced in a study of T cell responses to AZD1222 COVID-19 vaccine. This table comes from immunoSEQ multiplex PCR, and its TCRdb copy is limited to in-frame clones, with some not included. The sample includes around 99,000 clones, approximately 90% of them seen just once. This specimen was peripheral blood, taken on day 0 of AZD1222 vaccination. Receptors originate from an adult in good health.

The gene calls are TRBV6-2 or TRBV6-3 and TRBJ1-1; D possibly corresponds to TRBD1 (5 bases). Trimming shortened V by 6 bases and J by 1 base, and 9 bases separated the two germline ends. The CDR3 sequence is 13 residues long. Per the germline V gene, CDR1 is MNHEY and CDR2 is SVGEGT. CDR3 bases: TGTGCCAGCAGCTCAGGGTGGAACACTGAAGCTTTCTTT. As protein: CASSSGWNTEAFF.

The V and J genes are TRBV7-9 and TRBJ2-1; 12 bases are shared with TRBD2. Germline V gene data show CDR1 as SEHNR and CDR2 as FQNEAQ (reference sequence). The CDR3 runs to 14 residues. V shed 6 bases, J shed 5 bases, and the junction held 2 bases outside the gene matches. CDR3 DNA: TGTGCCAGCAGTCGACTAGCGGGGGACAATGAGCAGTTCTTC. This sequence encodes CASSRLAGDNEQFF.

In its sample, this clone was seen a few times. This sequence joins TRBV11-2 and TRBJ1-1, with D tentatively TRBD1 (5 bases). Looked up from germline, CDR1 is SGHAT and CDR2 is FQNNGV. V was clipped by 5 bases and J by 9 bases, with 19 bases between them. There are 14 residues in the CDR3. CDR3 sequence (DNA): TGTGCCAGCAGCCCCCGAGGTCCGGGGCCTAAAGCTTTCTTT. It specifies CASSPRGPGPKAFF.

The chain is built from TRBV5-1 and TRBJ1-2; D call uncertain. The CDR3 is 17 residues long. Between the trimmed V and J ends, which lost 3 bases and 4 bases, there was a span of 22 bases. Germline lookup yields CDR1 SGHRS and CDR2 YFSETQ. The CDR3 sequence: CASSSGFLTSGGYGYTF. For the CDR3, the DNA is TGCGCCAGCAGCTCGGGATTCCTAACGAGTGGCGGCTATGGCTACACCTTC. Based on the CDR3 plus reference TRBV5-1 and TRBJ1-2, the full variable domain is KAGVTQTPRYLIKTRGQQVTLSCSPISGHRSVSWYQQTPGQGLQFLFEYFSETQRNKGNFPGRFSGRQFSNSRSEMNVSTLELGDSALYLCASSSGFLTSGGYGYTFGSGTRLTVV.

The chain links TRBV7-2 to TRBJ2-3, with 12 bases matching TRBD2. V trimming: 1 base; J trimming: 2 bases; junction bases outside the gene matches: 10. Germline CDR1 and CDR2: SGHTA and FQGNSA. The CDR3 spans 19 residues. The CDR3 region has the DNA TGTGCCAGCAGCTTAGATCCCGGGACTAGCGGGCGTTCCACAGATACGCAGTATTTT. This translates into CASSLDPGTSGRSTDTQYF.

The rearrangement joins TRBV3-1 (or the pseudogene TRBV3-2) to TRBJ2-2; D ambiguous. The CDR3 is 16 residues long. Trimming left V 2 bases short and J 1 base short, with 11 bases between. Germline CDR1 is LGHDT and CDR2 is YNNKEL (reference sequence). The CDR3 DNA is TGTGCCAGCAGCCAATTGGGCCAGGTGAACACCGGGGAGCTGTTTTTT. It specifies CASSQLGQVNTGELFF.

J is TRBJ2-7 and V is TRBV6-1; D might be TRBD2 (6 bases). The CDR3 totals 14 residues. Germline CDR1 and CDR2: MNHNS and SASEGT. Trimming stripped 11 bases from V and 9 bases from J, with 26 bases between. The CDR3 DNA reads TGTGCCGCCCAGGAGGGCCGGGGCCTGGGTGGGCAGTACGTC. It yields the protein CAAQEGRGLGGQYV.